The 29 T cell receptor beta chains given below trace back to one sample, sequenced in a study of blood T cell repertoires in COVID-19 (dated by TCRdb to about 2020). The library was made by the immunoSEQ multiplex PCR assay. In its TCRdb copy, this immuneACCESS table keeps in-frame sequences only and misses some clones. Where compared with another copy, unresolved V genes explain less than half of these, and the others have no known cause. The sample data list over 250,000 clones, and 70% to 90% of these were observed just once. Of the sample, about 11% is held by the ten largest clones. The sequenced material came from peripheral blood. The receptors originated from an older woman with acute or convalescent COVID-19.

This clone was observed a single time. The rearrangement links TRBV14 to TRBJ2-7, with TRBD1 as a possible D gene (5 bases). This CDR3 has 15 amino acids. V lost 0 bases, J lost 2 bases, and 11 bases lay in between. CDR1 and CDR2 (germline): SGHDN, FVKESK. CDR3 coding DNA: TGTGCCAGCAGCCAAGACGCGACGGACACCTACGAGCAGTACTTC. Translating gives CASSQDATDTYEQYF.

The chain carries TRBV6-5 and TRBJ1-1; no reliable D call. V was cut by 4 bases and J by 3 bases, with 6 bases left in between. The CDR3 covers 12 residues. Germline CDR1 and CDR2: MNHEY and SVGAGI. For the CDR3, the DNA is TGTGCCAGCAGTTCACAGTACACTGAAGCTTTCTTT. Amino acid sequence: CASSSQYTEAFF.

This clone was detected only once. Here the CDR3 reads CASSFNSNQPQHF. The CDR3 region has the DNA TGTGCCAGCAGCTTTAATAGCAATCAGCCCCAGCATTTT. The chain recombines TRBV11-2 with TRBJ1-5; no clear D gene. CDR3 length: 13 residues. Germline CDR1 and CDR2: SGHAT and FQNNGV. Deletions cut 3 bases from V and 0 bases from J, with 3 bases between.

The chain recombines TRBV19 with TRBJ2-6; D perhaps matches TRBD1 (5 bases). CDR3 size: 16 residues. CDR1 LNHDA and CDR2 SQIVND come from the germline V gene (reference sequence). V was trimmed by 4 bases and J by 0 bases, leaving 10 bases between them. CDR3 coding DNA: TGTGCCAGTAGTAGTCCCAGGGTCTCTGGGGCCAACGTCCTGACTTTC. Amino acid sequence: CASSSPRVSGANVLTF.

This clone was picked up a small number of times. This chain's CDR3 is CASSLPPLSGGTDTQYF. For the CDR3, the DNA is TGTGCCAGCAGCTTACCACCTCTGAGCGGGGGCACAGATACGCAGTATTTT. The V and J genes are TRBV7-2 and TRBJ2-3, with 7 bases identical to TRBD2. The CDR3 runs 17 residues. CDR1 and CDR2 from the germline V gene are SGHTA and FQGNSA. V trimming: 2 bases; J trimming: 1 base; junction bases outside the gene matches: 9.

The chain carries TRBV27 and TRBJ2-5; perhaps TRBD1 as D (7 bases). CDR1 MNHEY and CDR2 SMNVEV come from the germline V gene (reference sequence). There are 14 residues in the CDR3. The V end lost 3 bases, the J end lost 5 bases, and 13 bases lay between the germline ends. CDR3 protein: CASSFRGRDETQYF. CDR3 DNA: TGTGCCAGCAGTTTTAGGGGGCGGGATGAGACCCAGTACTTC.

V gene TRBV4-1 combines with J gene TRBJ1-1; TRBD1 matches at 12 bases. The germline V gene has CDR1 MGHRA and CDR2 YSYEKL. This CDR3 comprises 15 residues. The trim removed 4 bases at V and 8 bases at J, leaving 8 bases unmatched. CDR3 nucleotides: TGCGCCAGCAGCCTTTTCCGGGACAGGGGGCCCGAAGCTTTCTTT. It encodes CASSLFRDRGPEAFF.

This clone was seen only once. This sequence joins TRBV19 and TRBJ1-5; D perhaps matches TRBD1 (6 bases). Trimming cost V 7 bases and J 4 bases, with 17 bases left between them. In germline, CDR1 is LNHDA, CDR2 SQIVND (reference sequence). The CDR3 covers 15 residues. The CDR3 DNA reads as TGTGCCAGTACAGATAAGAGGACAGTTAATCAGCCCCAGCATTTT. Its translation: CASTDKRTVNQPQHF.

The rearrangement links TRBV2 to TRBJ2-3, with a possible D match to TRBD1 (5 bases). The V gene lost 11 bases and the J gene lost 4 bases, with 10 bases spanning the gap. The CDR3 runs to 11 residues. Germline CDR1 and CDR2: SNHLY and FYNNEI. The CDR3 region has the DNA TGTGCCCTACAGGAGTCAGATACGCAGTATTTT. Protein product: CALQESDTQYF.

This clone was counted between two and nine times. The chain links TRBV11-2 to TRBJ1-2; 7 bases are a match to TRBD1. The CDR3 runs 13 residues. Germline assignment: CDR1 SGHAT and CDR2 FQNNGV. After removal of 8 bases from V and 1 base from J, the junction contained 4 bases not matched to a gene. CDR3 amino acids: CASGSGGNYGYTF. CDR3 in DNA: TGTGCCAGCGGGTCAGGGGGTAACTATGGCTACACCTTC.

The rearrangement joins TRBV2 to TRBJ1-6; possibly TRBD1 for D (5 bases). The CDR3 contains 15 residues. Trimming pared 6 bases from V and 9 bases from J, leaving 18 bases between. The germline V gene has CDR1 SNHLY and CDR2 FYNNEI. CDR3 sequence reads: CASRDRQPGISPLHF. In DNA form, the CDR3 reads TGTGCCAGCAGGGATAGACAGCCCGGTATTTCACCCCTCCACTTT.

A single count supports this clone. The V call is TRBV5-1, the J call TRBJ2-6; D may be TRBD2 (6 bases). This CDR3 has 17 amino acids. V dropped 0 bases and J dropped 2 bases, with 12 bases sitting between them. Germline lookup yields CDR1 SGHRS and CDR2 YFSETQ. CDR3 loop: CASSLAFGGAGANVLTF. For the CDR3, the DNA is TGCGCCAGCAGCTTGGCCTTCGGCGGGGCTGGGGCCAACGTCCTGACTTTC.

The gene calls are TRBV6-1 and TRBJ1-3, with a possible D match to TRBD1 (5 bases). Germline V gene sequence: CDR1 MNHNS, CDR2 SASEGT. Trimming took 0 bases from V and 0 from J, leaving 15 bases between them. The CDR3 covers 18 residues. This CDR3 is CASSEAPAGASSGNTIYF. CDR3 in DNA: TGTGCCAGCAGTGAAGCCCCCGCTGGGGCCTCCTCTGGAAACACCATATATTTT.

The chain combines TRBV6-5 with TRBJ1-3; 9 bases map to TRBD1. V dropped 6 bases and J dropped 3; count of bases not matched to a gene: 3. The germline V gene has CDR1 MNHEY and CDR2 SVGAGI. The CDR3 has 14 residues. CDR3: CASSRQGGGNTIYF. The CDR3 nucleotides read TGTGCCAGCAGCAGACAGGGGGGTGGAAACACCATATATTTT.

The rearrangement uses TRBV6-1 and TRBJ1-5; a weak D match, TRBD1 (5 bases). CDR1 is MNHNS, CDR2 SASEGT, per germline. Deletions cut 2 bases from V and 7 bases from J, with 12 bases between. The CDR3 has 14 residues. The CDR3 nucleotides are TGTGCCAGCAGTGAAACACTGGAGGGGCAGCCCCAGCATTTT. Translating gives CASSETLEGQPQHF.

The V gene is TRBV7-3, the J gene TRBJ1-6; TRBD1 might be the D (5 bases). Trimming stripped 1 base from V and 7 bases from J, with 8 bases between. Germline V gives CDR1 SGHTA, CDR2 FQGTGA. This CDR3 spans 14 amino acids. The CDR3 spells CASSLIGANSPLHF. CDR3 coding DNA: TGTGCCAGCAGCTTAATTGGGGCCAATTCACCCCTCCACTTT.

This clone has just one count. The sample contains more than one DNA sequence encoding this CDR3. This sequence joins TRBV2 and TRBJ1-2; D ambiguous. This CDR3 region has 12 residues. Germline loops: CDR1 SNHLY, CDR2 FYNNEI. Trimming stripped 6 bases from V and 4 bases from J, with 9 bases between. The CDR3 nucleotides read TGTGCCAGCAGGGTAAGCCCCTATGGCTACACCTTC. Its protein product is CASRVSPYGYTF.

The gene calls are TRBV4-1 and TRBJ1-3; no definite D call. The V end lost 0 bases, the J end lost 2 bases, and 11 bases lay between the germline ends. The CDR3 sequence is 16 residues long. Germline V lookup: CDR1 MGHRA, CDR2 YSYEKL. The CDR3 DNA reads TGCGCCAGCAGCCAAGATTTCGGTCTCGCTGGAAACACCATATATTTT. Translating it yields CASSQDFGLAGNTIYF.

This clone showed up just a few times. The chain combines TRBV10-1 with TRBJ1-2, with D perhaps TRBD1 (6 bases). The germline V gene encodes CDR1 WNHNN and CDR2 SYGVQD (reference sequence). The CDR3 totals 13 residues. Trimming took 0 bases from V and 13 from J, leaving 15 bases between them. In DNA, the CDR3 is TGCGCCAGCAGTGAGTCGTCGGCAGGGGCCTCCACCTTC. Translation: CASSESSAGASTF.

The genes are TRBV10-2 and TRBJ2-3; 8 bases align to TRBD2. The CDR3 runs 14 residues. With V trimmed by 2 bases and J by 8 bases, 6 bases remained unmatched. Germline CDR1 is WSHSY and CDR2 is SAAADI. In DNA, the CDR3 is TGCGCCAGCAGTGAGATAGCCCGGGGGGGTACGCAGTATTTT. This sequence encodes CASSEIARGGTQYF.

V usage is TRBV2 and J usage is TRBJ1-1; a weak D match, TRBD1 (5 bases). Trimming took off 3 bases at V and 2 bases at J, with 13 bases between the two ends. Germline V lookup: CDR1 SNHLY, CDR2 FYNNEI. The CDR3 runs to 15 residues. CDR3 amino acids: CASSDPGTSNTEAFF. CDR3 nucleotide sequence: TGTGCCAGCAGTGATCCCGGGACTTCTAACACTGAAGCTTTCTTT.

This clone was detected only a few times. Different DNA sequences within this sample yield the same CDR3. The V and J genes are TRBV6-5 and TRBJ1-1, with D possibly matching TRBD1 (5 bases). With 5 bases removed from V and 1 base from J, the gap between germline ends came to 8 bases. Germline V gene data show CDR1 as MNHEY and CDR2 as SVGAGI. CDR3 length equals 13 residues. Here the CDR3 reads CASSRTGNTEAFF. DNA of the CDR3: TGTGCCAGCAGTCGCACAGGGAACACTGAAGCTTTCTTT.

The V call is TRBV10-1, the J call TRBJ2-7; no clear D gene. This CDR3 is built from 14 residues. Per germline, CDR1 WNHNN and CDR2 SYGVQD (reference sequence). The V and J ends lost 0 bases and 0 bases respectively, with 6 bases between them. CDR3 protein: CASSESPISYEQYF. The CDR3 DNA reads as TGCGCCAGCAGTGAGTCCCCCATCTCCTACGAGCAGTACTTC.

The genes are TRBV19 and TRBJ1-2, with unresolved D. The CDR3 has 14 amino acids. Germline CDR1 is LNHDA and CDR2 is SQIVND (reference sequence). V was pared by 3 bases and J by 0 bases, with 8 bases between. The CDR3 coding sequence is TGTGCCAGTAGTATCTCCGGTTCTAACTATGGCTACACCTTC. Translation: CASSISGSNYGYTF. The entire variable domain, with the rest obtained from reference TRBV19 and TRBJ1-2, is as follows: DGGITQSPKYLFRKEGQNVTLSCEQNLNHDAMYWYRQDPGQGLRLIYYSQIVNDFQKGDIAEGYSVSREKKESFPLTVTSAQKNPTAFYLCASSISGSNYGYTFGSGTRLTVV.

About this clone itself: An end of the junction differs from the germline gene, which may be a read error. V is TRBV7-8 and J is TRBJ2-1; TRBD2 aligns across 8 bases. The CDR3 length is 12 residues. Germline-derived CDR1 and CDR2 are SGHVS and FQNEAQ. The CDR3 protein is CASSPVAGGGIF. The CDR3 DNA sequence: TGTGCCAGCAGCCCGGTAGCTGGCGGGGGGATCTTC.

The chain recombines TRBV4-1 with TRBJ2-1; D is uncertain. This CDR3 contains 17 residues. Germline V gene data show CDR1 as MGHRA and CDR2 as YSYEKL. Trimming took 3 bases from V and 0 from J, leaving 15 bases between them. CDR3: CASSQSFIPSSYNEQFF. The CDR3 bases are TGCGCCAGCAGCCAGTCGTTTATTCCGAGCTCCTACAATGAGCAGTTCTTC.

The rearrangement links TRBV7-9 to TRBJ2-7; D is uncertain. The V gene lost 5 bases and the J gene lost 4 bases, with 15 bases spanning the gap. This CDR3 region has 14 residues. The V gene's germline CDR1 is SEHNR and CDR2 FQNEAQ (reference sequence). The CDR3 loop reads CASSPLSSTYEQYF. CDR3 DNA sequence: TGTGCCAGCAGCCCCCTGTCTTCGACTTACGAGCAGTACTTC.

This clone was recorded once. The chain recombines TRBV16 with TRBJ1-1, with D maybe TRBD1 (5 bases). The CDR3 spans 14 residues. CDR1 and CDR2 from the germline V gene are KGHSY and FQNENV. V gave up 0 bases and J gave up 4 bases, with 9 bases separating them. The DNA of the CDR3 is TGTGCCAGCAGCCAATCGTCCGGGGGCACTGAAGCTTTCTTT. It translates to CASSQSSGGTEAFF.

CDR3 in amino acids: CASKLQTGTNYGYTF. CDR3 DNA: TGTGCCAGCAAGCTCCAGACAGGAACTAACTATGGCTACACCTTC. This chain joins TRBV6-4 and TRBJ1-2; possibly TRBD1 for D (6 bases). Trimming pared 7 bases from V and 0 bases from J, leaving 15 bases between. The CDR3 has 15 residues. Per the germline V gene, CDR1 is MRHNA and CDR2 is SNTAGT.